These 16 T cell receptor beta chains originate from one sample sequenced in a study of T cell repertoires in cytomegalovirus infection. In TCRdb, the reads were re-called with MiXCR into one record per CDR3 protein. The sample records approximately 470,000 distinct CDR3 sequences, about 42% being singletons. The antigens these receptors bind are not known. Material: cultured PBMCs, obtained from culture after CMV antigen stimulation. The receptors stem from a human donor in good health (CMV status not recorded). Some clones in this sample may be carry-over from other donors' samples.

This clonotype has more than one count but fewer than ten. The V call is TRBV7-6, the J call TRBJ1-4; D is undetermined. This CDR3 contains 12 residues. The germline CDR1 and CDR2 sequences are SGHVS and FNYEAQ. Trimming stripped 5 bases from V and 6 bases from J, with 7 bases between. CDR3 loop: CASSPSYEKLFF. CDR3 sequence (DNA): TGTGCCAGCAGCCCCTCGTATGAAAAACTGTTTTTT.

The chain uses TRBV14 and TRBJ2-7; D call uncertain. Trimming cost V 4 bases and J 6 bases, with 7 bases left between them. The CDR3 is 11 amino acids. Germline V gene sequence: CDR1 SGHDN, CDR2 FVKESK. The CDR3 is CASSPGAEQYF. The CDR3 DNA is TGTGCCAGCAGCCCTGGCGCCGAGCAGTACTTC.

This clonotype turned up a few times. The V and J genes are TRBV7-6 and TRBJ1-1; possible D gene TRBD1, 5 bases. CDR3 length: 17 amino acids. Germline-derived CDR1 and CDR2 are SGHVS and FNYEAQ. V was pared by 5 bases and J by 0 bases, with 19 bases between. DNA for the CDR3: TGTGCCAGCAGCCCTAGAGAACGTCAGGGACTGAACACTGAAGCTTTCTTT. This sequence encodes CASSPRERQGLNTEAFF.

This chain links TRBV6-5 with TRBJ1-2; D may be TRBD1 (6 bases). The CDR3 is 13 residues long. Germline V CDR1 and CDR2: MNHEY, SVGAGI. V was shortened by 6 bases and J by 4 bases, with 12 bases between the two germline ends. The CDR3 is CASSEGVPYGYTF. The CDR3 nucleotides read TGTGCCAGCAGCGAGGGGGTTCCCTATGGCTACACCTTC.

This chain links TRBV7-9 with TRBJ1-2; no firm D call. With 5 bases removed from V and 6 bases from J, the gap between germline ends came to 13 bases. The CDR3 consists of 13 residues. The germline gives CDR1 SEHNR, CDR2 FQNEAQ (reference sequence). The CDR3 reads CASSLTPRNGYTF. The CDR3 DNA is TGTGCCAGCAGCCTCACGCCCCGTAATGGCTACACCTTC.

This clonotype has a handful of counts. V is TRBV7-2 and J is TRBJ2-1, with D perhaps matching TRBD1 or TRBD2 (6 bases each). Trimming shortened V by 4 bases and J by 0 bases, and 16 bases separated the two germline ends. Per the germline V gene, CDR1 is SGHTA and CDR2 is FQGNSA. The CDR3 runs 17 residues. The CDR3 loop reads CASSSLPGAGSYNEQFF. CDR3 DNA sequence: TGTGCCAGCAGCTCCCTTCCGGGGGCCGGCTCCTACAATGAGCAGTTCTTC.

A few counts support this clonotype. This sequence joins TRBV7-2 and TRBJ1-6, with a tentative D call TRBD1 (5 bases). The CDR3 spans 14 residues. Trimming removed 4 bases from V and 8 bases from J, with 12 bases in between. Germline lookup yields CDR1 SGHTA and CDR2 FQGNSA. The CDR3 DNA is TGTGCCAGCAGCTCCGGGACGGACGATTCACCCCTCCACTTT. Translation: CASSSGTDDSPLHF. The whole variable domain, filled in from reference TRBV7-2 and TRBJ1-6, reads GAGVSQSPSNKVTEKGKDVELRCDPISGHTALYWYRQSLGQGLEFLIYFQGNSAPDKSGLPSDRFSAERTGGSVSTLTIQRTQQEDSAVYLCASSSGTDDSPLHFGNGTRLTVT.

Only a few counts were recorded for this clonotype. The V and J genes are TRBV20-1 and TRBJ1-4; TRBD1 matches 8 bases. CDR3 length: 13 residues. In germline, CDR1 is DFQATT, CDR2 SNEGSKA (reference sequence). V was clipped by 6 bases and J by 8 bases; unmatched bases: 8. The DNA of the CDR3 is TGCAGTGCGCCTCAGGGGGCAGGGGAAAAACTGTTTTTT. Translated, it gives CSAPQGAGEKLFF.

The CDR3 here is CATGTGNFYEQYF. CDR3 DNA sequence: TGTGCCACCGGGACAGGGAACTTCTACGAGCAGTACTTC. The chain employs TRBV10-3 and TRBJ2-7; 9 bases line up with TRBD1. Germline V gene data show CDR1 as ENHRY and CDR2 as SYGVKD. Trimming at V came to 10 bases and at J to 3 bases, leaving 7 bases not matched to a gene. This CDR3 has 13 residues.

The chain recombines TRBV12-3 or TRBV12-4 with TRBJ2-5, with 11 positions matching TRBD2. J was trimmed by 4 bases and V by 5 bases; bases with no gene match: 6. The CDR3 consists of 15 residues. The chain's CDR3 is CASSRSGGARETQYF. CDR3 bases: TGTGCCAGCAGTCGTAGCGGGGGGGCGAGAGAGACCCAGTACTTC.

This chain connects TRBV4-2 to TRBJ1-4, with D possibly TRBD1 on 5 matching bases. Trimming removed 1 base at V and 8 bases at J, with 11 bases between. The germline gives CDR1 LGHNA, CDR2 YNFKEQ. This CDR3 is built from 14 residues. The CDR3 DNA follows: TGTGCCAGCAGCCAAGGGTCTTGGGGGGAAAAACTGTTTTTT. This gives the protein CASSQGSWGEKLFF.

The V call is TRBV11-2, the J call TRBJ2-1; possibly TRBD1 for D (6 bases). Germline CDR1 SGHAT, CDR2 FQNNGV. V lost 5 bases and J 7 bases, leaving 18 bases between the germline ends. There are 15 residues in the CDR3. CDR3 coding DNA: TGTGCCAGCAGCCCCCAGGGGTTGGTTCGGAATGAGCAGTTCTTC. It specifies CASSPQGLVRNEQFF.

The chain combines TRBV7-9 with TRBJ2-3, with TRBD2 matching over 7 bases. The CDR3 runs 17 residues. Germline V gene lookup returns CDR1 SEHNR and CDR2 FQNEAQ (reference sequence). After removal of 2 bases from V and 1 base from J, the junction contained 9 bases not matched to a gene. The CDR3 region has the DNA TGTGCCAGCAGCTTAACCACCCCTAGCGGACGCACAGATACGCAGTATTTT. Translating it yields CASSLTTPSGRTDTQYF.

The chain joins TRBV6-1 to TRBJ2-7, with D possibly being TRBD1 (5 bases). V gave up 0 bases and J gave up 6 bases, with 12 bases separating them. The germline V gene has CDR1 MNHNS and CDR2 SASEGT. CDR3 size: 14 residues. Here the CDR3 DNA reads TGTGCCAGCAGTGAAGCAGGGGCAAAAGGCGAGCAGTACTTC. This translates into CASSEAGAKGEQYF.

This clonotype has only a few counts. The J gene is TRBJ2-3, the V gene TRBV7-6; 7 bases are a match to TRBD1. The CDR3 runs to 17 residues. Trimming at V came to 3 bases and at J to 0 bases, leaving 9 bases not matched to a gene. The germline V gene has CDR1 SGHVS and CDR2 FNYEAQ. In DNA form, the CDR3 reads TGTGCCAGCAGCTTTGGGACAGCGACTACTAGCACAGATACGCAGTATTTT. It translates to CASSFGTATTSTDTQYF.

This clonotype occurred a few times. The chain has TRBV19 and TRBJ1-5; TRBD1 aligns across 7 bases. Germline CDR1 LNHDA, CDR2 SQIVND (reference sequence). The CDR3 runs 15 residues. Trimming cost V 5 bases and J 4 bases; bases outside gene matches: 8. The CDR3 DNA reads TGTGCCAGTAGTCTAGGGACAGCCTCTAATCAGCCCCAGCATTTT. The encoded protein is CASSLGTASNQPQHF.